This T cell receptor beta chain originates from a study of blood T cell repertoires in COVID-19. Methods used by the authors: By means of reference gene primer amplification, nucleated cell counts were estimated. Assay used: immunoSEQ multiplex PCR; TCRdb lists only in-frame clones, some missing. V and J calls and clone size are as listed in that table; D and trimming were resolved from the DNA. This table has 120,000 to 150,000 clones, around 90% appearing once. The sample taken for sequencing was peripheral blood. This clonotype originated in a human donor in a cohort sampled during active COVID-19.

The CDR3 DNA reads as TGTGCCAGCAGCCTCCCGCAGGGGATAGAGACCCAGTACTTC. It translates to CASSLPQGIETQYF. The rearrangement links TRBV7-6 to TRBJ2-5, with D possibly matching TRBD1 (6 bases). V was trimmed by 5 bases and J by 4 bases, leaving 14 bases between them. CDR3 length: 14 residues. CDR1 is SGHVS, CDR2 FNYEAQ, per germline.